Presented here are 4 T cell receptor beta chains from one specimen sequenced in a study of blood T cells in healthy people across ages. Next came a second PCR, run for about 6 to 12 cycles, which used a sample-barcoded 5' primer along with a J-beta primer mix. TCRdb redid the calling of the 5' RACE reads with MiXCR, one entry per CDR3 protein. The sample includes around 870,000 distinct CDR3 sequences, about 28% of them seen just once. The sequenced material came from blood. The receptors originated from a woman over 75 in good health.

This clonotype appeared a few times. The chain couples TRBV28 to TRBJ2-1, with TRBD2 matching 8 bases. After removal of 8 bases from V and 2 bases from J, the junction contained 8 bases not matched to a gene. The CDR3 spans 15 residues. CDR1 is MDHEN, CDR2 SYDVKM, per germline. CDR3 sequence reads: CASLKSGGTYNEQFF. The CDR3 DNA reads as TGTGCCAGCCTGAAGAGCGGGGGCACCTACAATGAGCAGTTCTTC.

At least ten counts were recorded for this clonotype. The V gene is TRBV29-1, the J gene TRBJ2-3; no reliable D call. The V and J ends lost 5 bases and 3 bases respectively, with 12 bases between them. Germline-derived CDR1 and CDR2 are SQVTM and ANQGSEA. The CDR3 runs to 13 residues. CDR3 region: CSVMTGATDTQYF. CDR3 bases: TGCAGCGTTATGACGGGCGCAACAGATACGCAGTATTTT.

This clonotype was observed many times. This chain connects TRBV7-2 to TRBJ1-2; D is possibly TRBD1 (6 bases). V dropped 5 bases and J dropped 2 bases, with 18 bases sitting between them. Germline V gene lookup returns CDR1 SGHTA and CDR2 FQGNSA. The CDR3 is 16 residues long. Written as DNA, the CDR3 is TGTGCCAGCAGCCGAGGGGGAATCAGTCCCAACTATGGCTACACCTTC. It translates to CASSRGGISPNYGYTF.

This clonotype has a count of ten or more. The rearrangement joins TRBV20-1 to TRBJ2-4; D might be TRBD1 (6 bases). Germline values: CDR1 DFQATT, CDR2 SNEGSKA (reference sequence). This CDR3 has 14 amino acids. The V gene lost 6 bases and the J gene lost 6 bases, with 18 bases spanning the gap. The CDR3 sequence: CSASQQGMGNIQYF. In DNA form, the CDR3 reads TGCAGTGCCAGCCAGCAGGGGATGGGAAACATTCAGTACTTC.